The next 14 T cell receptor beta chains were all read from a single sample in a study of CXCR3-negative and CXCR3-positive naive CD8 T cells. General observations from the study: Higher TRB CDR3 hydrophobicity marked CXCR3-positive naive cells relative to CXCR3-negative naive cells.

These receptors have no identified antigens. The authors made the TRB cDNA libraries by 5' RACE using UMI labels. TCRdb derives one entry per CDR3 protein from the 5' RACE reads, leaving out DNA. The sample table sets out some 130,000 distinct CDR3 sequences. The sample was naive CXCR3+ CD8+ T cells from blood. Subset defined: CD45RO-CCR7+CD27+CD95- naive CD8+ T cells expressing CXCR3 (TNR3+). These TCRs come from a human donor in good health. Some clones in this sample may be carry-over from other donors' samples.

The chain uses TRBV19 and TRBJ1-1; TCRdb gives TRBD1 as the D gene, but with no DNA this cannot be confirmed. The germline gives CDR1 LNHDA, CDR2 SQIVND (reference sequence). The CDR3 extends over 17 amino acids. The CDR3 is CASSPSQADRENTEAFF.

The chain is built from TRBV29-1 and TRBJ2-3; there is no DNA to check the TCRdb D call of TRBD2. CDR3 size: 18 residues. Germline CDR1 SQVTM, CDR2 ANQGSEA. This CDR3 is CSVEDSSGRAGGTDAQCF.

This rearrangement joins TRBV11-3 to TRBJ2-1; the TRBD2 assignment by TCRdb is unverifiable without DNA. CDR1 is SGHNT, CDR2 YENEEA, per germline. The CDR3 is 15 residues long. The CDR3 is CASSPHRGGSYEQFF.

The V call is TRBV4-1, the J call TRBJ2-3; as DNA is missing, the TRBD1 call by TCRdb cannot be tested. In germline, CDR1 is MGHRA, CDR2 YSYEKL. This CDR3 region has 15 residues. CDR3 sequence reads: CASSQEGRGTDTQYF.

The chain links TRBV28 to TRBJ2-7; without DNA, the TCRdb call of TRBD1 cannot be checked. The germline V gene encodes CDR1 MDHEN and CDR2 SYDVKM. CDR3 length: 15 amino acids. The CDR3 protein is CASSPRQGAQDEQYF.

The chain recombines TRBV4-3 with TRBJ2-1; TCRdb selects TRBD2, and the lack of DNA leaves this call unchecked. CDR3 length equals 16 residues. Germline V lookup: CDR1 LGHNA, CDR2 YSLEER. The CDR3: CASSQGTSGGVDEQFF.

The chain combines TRBV20-1 with TRBJ2-5; the D gene TCRdb calls, TRBD1, cannot be checked with no DNA. This CDR3 comprises 14 residues. Germline V gene sequence: CDR1 DFQATT, CDR2 SNEGSKA (reference sequence). The CDR3 sequence is CSARDLSGKETQYF.

This chain joins TRBV4-1 and TRBJ2-7; as DNA is missing, the TRBD1 call by TCRdb cannot be tested. Germline-derived CDR1 and CDR2 are MGHRA and YSYEKL. CDR3 length: 16 residues. This chain's CDR3 is CASSQDPRQGSYEQYF.

This rearrangement joins TRBV4-3 to TRBJ2-1. Germline V lookup: CDR1 LGHNA, CDR2 YSLEER. The CDR3 runs to 16 residues. The chain's CDR3 is CASSQDTSELYNEQFF.

This chain joins TRBV4-1 and TRBJ2-1; there is no DNA to check the TCRdb D call of TRBD1. The CDR3 is 13 amino acids. The germline V gene encodes CDR1 MGHRA and CDR2 YSYEKL. The CDR3 spells CASSQIDRNEQFF.

The chain couples TRBV20-1 to TRBJ2-1. This CDR3 contains 13 residues. The germline V gene encodes CDR1 DFQATT and CDR2 SNEGSKA (reference sequence). The CDR3: CSATGTLSNEQFF.

The chain employs TRBV29-1 and TRBJ1-1; TCRdb's D gene call, TRBD1, goes unchecked for lack of DNA. The CDR3 runs 15 residues. CDR1 SQVTM and CDR2 ANQGSEA come from the germline V gene. This CDR3 reads CSVEEGRTRTTEAFF.

The chain is built from TRBV5-6 and TRBJ2-5; TCRdb's D gene call, TRBD2, goes unchecked for lack of DNA. The CDR3 has 15 amino acids. Germline CDR1 SGHDT, CDR2 YYEEEE. The CDR3 spells CASSFGQGLQETQYF.

The chain links TRBV10-1 to TRBJ2-2; checking the TCRdb D call of TRBD2 is not possible without DNA. The CDR3 sequence is 15 residues long. The V gene's germline CDR1 is WNHNN and CDR2 SYGVQD (reference sequence). The CDR3: CASTVSGSGTGELFF.